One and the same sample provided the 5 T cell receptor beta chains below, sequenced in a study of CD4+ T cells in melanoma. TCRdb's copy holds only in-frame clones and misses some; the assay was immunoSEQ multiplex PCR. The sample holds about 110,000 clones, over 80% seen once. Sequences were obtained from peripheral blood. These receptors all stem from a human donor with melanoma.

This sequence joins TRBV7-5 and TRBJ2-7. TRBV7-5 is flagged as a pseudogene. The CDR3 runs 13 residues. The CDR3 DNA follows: TGTGCCAGAAGCCTCCGGGACCAGGGCGAGCAGTACTTC. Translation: CARSLRDQGEQYF.

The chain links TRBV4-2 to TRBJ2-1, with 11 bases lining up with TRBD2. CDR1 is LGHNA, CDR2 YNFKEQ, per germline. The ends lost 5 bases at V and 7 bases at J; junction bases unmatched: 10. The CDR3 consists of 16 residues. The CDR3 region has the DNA TGTGCCAGCAGCATAGGGACTAGCGGAGCGACTAATGAGCAGTTCTTC. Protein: CASSIGTSGATNEQFF.

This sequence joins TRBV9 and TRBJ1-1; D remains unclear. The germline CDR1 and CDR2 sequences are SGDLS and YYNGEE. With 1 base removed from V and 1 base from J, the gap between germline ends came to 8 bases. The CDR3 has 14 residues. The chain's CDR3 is CASSVYSGNTEAFF. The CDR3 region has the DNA TGTGCCAGCAGCGTATACTCAGGGAACACTGAAGCTTTCTTT. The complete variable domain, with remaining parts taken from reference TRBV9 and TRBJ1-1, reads DSGVTQTPKHLITATGQRVTLRCSPRSGDLSVYWYQQSLDQGLQFLIQYYNGEERAKGNILERFSAQQFPDLHSELNLSSLELGDSALYFCASSVYSGNTEAFFGQGTRLTVV.

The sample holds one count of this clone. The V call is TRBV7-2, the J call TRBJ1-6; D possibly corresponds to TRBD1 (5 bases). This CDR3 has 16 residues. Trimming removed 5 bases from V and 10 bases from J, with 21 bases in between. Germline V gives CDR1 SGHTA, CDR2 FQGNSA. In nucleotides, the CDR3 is TGTGCCAGCAGCAATGGGGGGGGGAACCTTGGATCACCCCTCCACTTT. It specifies CASSNGGGNLGSPLHF.

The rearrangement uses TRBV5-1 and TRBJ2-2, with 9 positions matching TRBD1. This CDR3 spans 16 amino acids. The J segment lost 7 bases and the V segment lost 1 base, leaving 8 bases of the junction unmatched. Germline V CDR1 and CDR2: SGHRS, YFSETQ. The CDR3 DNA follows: TGCGCCAGCAGCTTGATTCCAGGACAGGGGAGCGGGGAGCTGTTTTTT. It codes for CASSLIPGQGSGELFF.